This record looks at one T cell receptor beta chain sequence and its context. It has no known antigen specificity. The record has no base qualities; no much larger clone is one base away. The data are from a study of T cells in Graves' hyperthyroidism and ophthalmopathy (dated by TCRdb to about 2019). About the investigation overall: Peripheral blood was sampled at the time of initial diagnosis, prior to any treatment. To identify distinguishing TCR V-J signatures, a discovery cohort of about a hundred patients was used, comprising under 45 with Graves' ophthalmopathy and 57 with stable Graves' hyperthyroidism. Prospective prediction of ophthalmopathy was tested in an independent validation cohort consisting of about 19 hyperthyroidism patients and more than 15 patients who later progressed to ophthalmopathy. The 90 to 100 discovery patients were randomly split 7:3 into training and test sets. In roughly six Graves' hyperthyroidism patients, the study also compared T-cell repertoires from thyroid tissue with T-cell repertoires from blood. After sampling, hyperthyroidism patients received methimazole starting at 30 mg daily, and ophthalmopathy patients received high-dose intravenous methylprednisolone. TCR Vbeta CDR3 sequencing of 135 peripheral blood samples (over 40 ophthalmopathy, around 80 hyperthyroidism and roughly 17 progressor patients) is reported in the paper. The full study reports these points: Sample size was not statistically predetermined, and investigators were not blinded to group allocation. During validation, the model predicted progression to ophthalmopathy a median of around 7 months ahead of onset, with around 65% sensitivity and 72% to 80% specificity. In cross-validation, a model built on a 13 V-J signature told ophthalmopathy apart from stable hyperthyroidism with over 85% sensitivity and roughly 81% specificity, and in testing the same model reached 80%/75%. Blood samples also contained most of the expanded thyroid clonotypes (frequency above 0.001), which suggests that blood repertoires may reflect thyroid immune responses.

A patient counted as having stable Graves' hyperthyroidism if no progression to ophthalmopathy occurred over 18 months of follow-up. The hyperthyroidism patients were between 18 and 65 years old and newly diagnosed, with a disease duration of less than 2 months. Exclusion was applied to patients with uncontrolled infections, other autoimmune diseases, pregnancy or lactation. Clinical symptoms, serum thyroxine and TRAb, thyroid ultrasound, and orbital computed tomography formed the basis for the diagnoses. PBMCs were separated from 10 ml of fresh peripheral blood using Ficoll-Paque density gradient centrifugation. Total RNA was extracted with Trizol reagent, and quality was checked on an Agilent 2100 Bioanalyzer. From the germline V gene, CDR1 is SQVTM and CDR2 is ANQGSEA. The cysteine opens and the phenylalanine closes a CDR3 of 21 amino acids. Of all the DNA, just the CDR3 is kept, 63 bases in frame from base 1. V sheds 3 bases and J sheds 0 bases, leaving 27 bases between their ends.

Amplification of TCR beta CDR3 regions was carried out from RNA transcripts. The first round of RT-PCR for the TCR CDR3 was performed with the HTBI primer set and the Qiagen OneStep RT-PCR kit. The libraries were constructed in a second round of multiplex PCR and then size-selected and purified. The libraries were sequenced on an Illumina HiSeq2000 using paired-end 100 bp reads. The authors processed their data as follows. SOAPnuke was used to process the raw data, with reads discarded if the reads contained adapters or uncalled bases, had a mean Phred below 15, or lacked an exact constant-primer or identifier match. COPE v1.2.5 was used to merge high-quality paired reads, and clonotypes were defined as unique nucleotide sequences. MiTCR v1.1 was used to align the clonotypes against IMGT TRBV, TRBD and TRBJ reference segments. Only V-J combinations with frequency above 0.0001, covering about 99% of repertoires, were analysed. A TCS score was defined as the ratio between F50 (clonal expansion) and ExV (chaos), using BLOSUM62-based TCRdist between CDR3 peptides within each V-J. Welch's t-statistics and random forest reduced 514 V-J features to 10 to 15, which were used in a naive Bayes classifier (R e1071). The similarity between thyroid and blood repertoires was quantified using the Morisita-Horn index. Clones were called with MiXCR by TCRdb after fastp trimmed the public reads at Q25, and only in-frame beta chains were retained. Identical CDR3 protein sequences are pooled into one entry, listed with their most common genes and DNA. TCRdb's processing, not the study's, gives the V and J calls here. The table for this sample lists roughly 710,000 distinct CDR3 sequences; around a third of them were counted only once. The ten largest clones add up to roughly 31% of the sample.

The sample consisted of blood. This receptor was identified in a woman aged 40 to 55 with Graves' hyperthyroidism. The rearranged chain carries TRBV29-1 and TRBJ2-6; matching of 6 bases hints at TRBD2 as the D gene. DNA sequence: TGCAGCGTTGAGTTGGATGGGGGACTTTTAACATGGGGCTCTGGGGCCAACGTCCTGACTTTC. Its amino acids are CSVELDGGLLTWGSGANVLTF.